Below, 32 T cell receptor beta chains from the same sample are listed, as sequenced in a study of cytomegalovirus exposure and HLA in healthy donors. PCR amplification relied on 60 Vbeta primers (plus 13 Jbeta primers). Produced via immunoSEQ multiplex PCR; TCRdb's table is partial and in-frame only. The sample contains over 100,000 clones, roughly 82% of which appear only once. The sample taken for sequencing was PBMCs. Every receptor here comes from a male donor in good health and CMV-seropositive.

This chain uses TRBV4-2 with TRBJ2-7; the match to TRBD2 covers 7 bases. The J segment lost 4 bases and the V segment lost 4 bases, leaving 13 bases of the junction unmatched. The CDR3 spans 16 residues. Germline V gives CDR1 LGHNA, CDR2 YNFKEQ. The CDR3 region has the DNA TGTGCCAGCAGCCGACAAGGCGGGGGTTCTAGTTACGAGCAGTACTTC. This gives the protein CASSRQGGGSSYEQYF.

The chain couples TRBV6-1 to TRBJ2-3; the D gene is possibly TRBD2 (7 bases). CDR1 is MNHNS and CDR2 is SASEGT in the germline V gene. The V end was cut by 1 base, the J end by 3 bases, with 17 bases between. CDR3 length: 17 residues. CDR3: CASSEEGRGTLTDTQYF. The CDR3 DNA reads TGTGCCAGCAGTGAAGAGGGGAGGGGGACCTTAACAGATACGCAGTATTTT.

V usage is TRBV4-2 and J usage is TRBJ2-1; the D gene is possibly TRBD2 (5 bases). Germline V gene data show CDR1 as LGHNA and CDR2 as YNFKEQ. The CDR3 is 15 amino acids. V was clipped by 3 bases and J by 2 bases, with 11 bases between them. CDR3 sequence (DNA): TGTGCCAGCAGCCACCCCGGGGATCCCTACAATGAGCAGTTCTTC. Amino acid sequence: CASSHPGDPYNEQFF.

V usage is TRBV6-1 and J usage is TRBJ1-1, with 8 bases identical to TRBD1. CDR1 MNHNS and CDR2 SASEGT come from the germline V gene. This CDR3 spans 15 amino acids. The trim removed 3 bases at V and 6 bases at J, leaving 9 bases unmatched. In nucleotides, the CDR3 is TGTGCCAGCAGTGACGCCGGACAGGGCGGGCCTGAAGCTTTCTTT. Translated, it gives CASSDAGQGGPEAFF.

The J gene is TRBJ1-3, the V gene TRBV6-5; 7 positions match TRBD1. CDR1 is MNHEY, CDR2 SVGAGI, per germline. The trim removed 5 bases at V and 8 bases at J, leaving 9 bases unmatched. The CDR3 runs 14 residues. The CDR3 nucleotides read TGTGCCAGCAGTGCGACAGGGCCCCCCGACACCATATATTTT. Translated, it gives CASSATGPPDTIYF.

V is TRBV28 and J is TRBJ2-4, with a weak D call TRBD1 (5 bases). CDR3 size: 12 residues. Trimming shortened V by 8 bases and J by 15 bases, and 20 bases separated the two germline ends. CDR1 is MDHEN and CDR2 is SYDVKM in the germline V gene. CDR3: CASSPLEGEPYF. CDR3 DNA sequence: TGTGCCAGCTCCCCCCTGGAAGGGGAACCGTACTTC.

This sequence joins TRBV27 and TRBJ1-1; D may be TRBD1 (5 bases). CDR1 MNHEY and CDR2 SMNVEV come from the germline V gene (reference sequence). Trimming pared 2 bases from V and 5 bases from J, leaving 9 bases between. The CDR3 loop spans 13 amino acids. Here the CDR3 DNA reads TGTGCCAGCAGTTTAGGGGGGGGGACTGAAGCTTTCTTT. Protein product: CASSLGGGTEAFF.

CDR3 sequence reads: CATPGQGGPYGYTF. In DNA, the CDR3 is TGTGCCACTCCGGGACAGGGAGGCCCCTATGGCTACACCTTC. V usage is TRBV2 and J usage is TRBJ1-2, with 9 nucleotides matching TRBD1. Unmatched junction bases numbered 10, after V lost 10 bases and J lost 4 bases. This CDR3 contains 14 residues. Germline V CDR1 and CDR2: SNHLY, FYNNEI.

This chain links TRBV2 with TRBJ2-3; the match to TRBD2 covers 10 bases. The CDR3 spans 16 residues. Germline assignment: CDR1 SNHLY and CDR2 FYNNEI. Unmatched junction bases numbered 13, after V lost 8 bases and J lost 5 bases. The CDR3 loop is CASPTKAGGPEDTQYF. Here the CDR3 DNA reads TGTGCCAGCCCGACCAAAGCGGGAGGGCCGGAAGATACGCAGTATTTT.

This CDR3 is CASSLLGRFANEQFF. CDR3 DNA: TGCGCCAGCAGCCTACTCGGTAGATTCGCGAATGAGCAGTTCTTC. The chain joins TRBV5-1 to TRBJ2-1; D uncertain. V lost 4 bases and J 7 bases, leaving 18 bases between the germline ends. Germline lookup yields CDR1 SGHRS and CDR2 YFSETQ. The CDR3 sequence is 15 residues long.

This clone has more than one count but fewer than ten. The chain carries TRBV6-5 and TRBJ2-3; D gene unclear. Germline-derived CDR1 and CDR2 are MNHEY and SVGAGI. V was pared by 7 bases and J by 1 base, with 9 bases between. The CDR3 is made up of 13 amino acids. The CDR3 loop reads CASTRAGTDTQYF. The CDR3 coding sequence is TGTGCCAGCACTCGCGCCGGCACAGATACGCAGTATTTT.

CDR3 sequence (DNA): TGTGCCAGCAGTCCCGGGGGGACGGACTATGGCTACACCTTC. Residues: CASSPGGTDYGYTF. The chain recombines TRBV7-3 with TRBJ1-2; maybe TRBD1 (5 bases). Trimming pared 6 bases from V and 3 bases from J, leaving 14 bases between. The length of the CDR3 is 14 residues. CDR1 and CDR2 from the germline V gene are SGHTA and FQGTGA.

This clone has only one observation. This chain links TRBV18 with TRBJ1-3; TRBD1 matches at 9 bases. The ends lost 3 bases at V and 0 bases at J; junction bases unmatched: 0. Germline values: CDR1 KGHSH, CDR2 LQKENI. The CDR3 extends over 15 amino acids. Written as DNA, the CDR3 is TGTGCCAGCTCACCGGGACAGGGCTCTGGAAACACCATATATTTT. Protein sequence: CASSPGQGSGNTIYF.

This clone was seen a handful of times. The chain recombines TRBV29-1 with TRBJ2-7, with a weak D call TRBD1 (6 bases). The CDR3 runs 16 residues. The germline V gene has CDR1 SQVTM and CDR2 ANQGSEA. Trimming left V 7 bases short and J 2 bases short, with 24 bases between. The CDR3 loop reads CSDLFRTGRQAYEQYF. CDR3 nucleotide sequence: TGCAGCGACCTTTTCCGTACAGGGCGTCAGGCCTACGAGCAGTACTTC.

The chain links TRBV20-1 to TRBJ2-1; D may be TRBD1 (5 bases). CDR1 is DFQATT and CDR2 is SNEGSKA in the germline V gene (reference sequence). Trimming stripped 2 bases from V and 12 bases from J, with 11 bases between. The CDR3 is 11 residues long. CDR3 sequence: CSARSDTSQFF. The CDR3 bases are TGCAGTGCTAGATCGGACACGTCGCAGTTCTTC.

This clone was observed a handful of times. V gene TRBV18 combines with J gene TRBJ2-3; a weak D match, TRBD1 (5 bases). CDR3 length equals 17 residues. CDR1 KGHSH and CDR2 LQKENI come from the germline V gene. With 5 bases removed from V and 0 bases from J, the gap between germline ends came to 18 bases. The CDR3 DNA follows: TGTGCCAGCTCATCTACCCAGGGCAGAAGTAGCACAGATACGCAGTATTTT. It translates to CASSSTQGRSSTDTQYF.

The chain recombines TRBV6-4 with TRBJ2-6; TRBD2 matches 7 bases. The germline V gene encodes CDR1 MRHNA and CDR2 SNTAGT. The CDR3 is 15 residues long. Unmatched junction bases numbered 2, after V lost 4 bases and J lost 2 bases. The CDR3 DNA follows: TGTGCCAGCAGTGGGGGGGGAACTGGGGCCAACGTCCTGACTTTC. It yields the protein CASSGGGTGANVLTF.

The rearrangement uses TRBV9 and TRBJ2-7, with 7 bases lining up with TRBD1. Unmatched junction bases numbered 16, after V lost 1 base and J lost 3 bases. CDR3 length: 18 residues. CDR1 and CDR2 (germline): SGDLS, YYNGEE. The CDR3 region has the DNA TGTGCCAGCAGCGTATTCCCGGTTAATAAAGGGGGCGTCTACGAGCAGTACTTC. Amino acid sequence: CASSVFPVNKGGVYEQYF.

The gene calls are TRBV6-5 and TRBJ1-5, with D perhaps matching TRBD1 (5 bases). V lost 5 bases, J lost 3 bases, and 14 bases lay in between. The CDR3 has 15 amino acids. CDR1 is MNHEY and CDR2 is SVGAGI in the germline V gene. The chain's CDR3 is CASSGGKFNNQPQHF. Here the CDR3 DNA reads TGTGCCAGCAGTGGGGGGAAATTTAACAATCAGCCCCAGCATTTT.

This clone has more than one count but fewer than ten. This chain joins TRBV29-1 and TRBJ1-2, with 7 bases aligning to TRBD1. Germline V lookup: CDR1 SQVTM, CDR2 ANQGSEA. The CDR3 sequence is 14 residues long. V trimming: 1 base; J trimming: 4 bases; junction bases outside the gene matches: 6. Written as DNA, the CDR3 is TGCAGCGTTGAAGGAGGGGGCTCCCCCTATGGCTACACCTTC. It is translated as CSVEGGGSPYGYTF.

This clone is a singleton in its sample. The chain uses TRBV5-8 and TRBJ2-2; unclear D gene. V was trimmed by 2 bases and J by 0 bases, leaving 8 bases between them. Germline-derived CDR1 and CDR2 are SGHTS and YDEGEE. The CDR3 runs 15 residues. The CDR3 DNA reads TGTGCCAGCAGCTTCTTCAGGACGAACACCGGGGAGCTGTTTTTT. Its protein product is CASSFFRTNTGELFF.

This clone has a single count. This sequence joins TRBV9 and TRBJ2-3; D is unresolved. The germline V gene has CDR1 SGDLS and CDR2 YYNGEE. V was pared by 1 base and J by 2 bases, with 5 bases between. This CDR3 has 13 residues. In DNA, the CDR3 is TGTGCCAGCAGCGTAACAGCCACAGATACGCAGTATTTT. Its translation is CASSVTATDTQYF.

As regards this clone: An end of the junction differs from the germline gene, which may be a read error. The rearrangement links TRBV7-9 to TRBJ2-7, with 8 nucleotides matching TRBD1. This CDR3 comprises 16 residues. CDR1 is SEHNR, CDR2 FQNEAQ, per germline (reference sequence). The CDR3 spells CSSSNRVGQGYYEQYF. CDR3 bases: TGTTCCAGCAGCAATAGGGTTGGACAGGGTTACTACGAGCAGTACTTC. Supplemented by reference TRBV7-9 and TRBJ2-7, the full variable domain reads DTGVSQNPRHKITKRGQNVTFRCDPISEHNRLYWYRQTLGQGPEFLTYFQNEAQLEKSRLLSDRFSAERPKGSFSTLEIQRTEQGDSAMYLCSSSNRVGQGYYEQYFGPGTRLTVT.

The chain is built from TRBV30 and TRBJ1-4; possibly TRBD1 for D (5 bases). Deletions cut 0 bases from V and 8 bases from J, with 10 bases between. The V gene's germline CDR1 is GTSNPN and CDR2 SVGIG (reference sequence). There are 13 residues in the CDR3. The CDR3 is CAWSVGAEEKLFF. The CDR3 DNA is TGTGCCTGGAGTGTAGGGGCCGAGGAAAAACTGTTTTTT.

J is TRBJ1-5 and V is TRBV6-1, with D possibly being TRBD1 (6 bases). V was pared by 2 bases and J by 1 base, with 6 bases between. The CDR3 extends over 14 amino acids. In germline, CDR1 is MNHNS, CDR2 SASEGT. CDR3 sequence reads: CASSERGSNQPQHF. The CDR3 DNA reads as TGTGCCAGCAGTGAAAGGGGGAGCAATCAGCCCCAGCATTTT.

The rearrangement uses TRBV5-1 and TRBJ2-2, with TRBD1 matching over 9 bases. CDR3 length equals 16 residues. Germline V gene lookup returns CDR1 SGHRS and CDR2 YFSETQ. J was trimmed by 6 bases and V by 0 bases; bases with no gene match: 6. The CDR3 protein is CASSLARTGVSGELFF. The DNA for the CDR3 is TGCGCCAGCAGCTTGGCCCGGACAGGGGTTTCCGGGGAGCTGTTTTTT.

This chain links TRBV4-1 with TRBJ1-2; a possible D gene is TRBD1 (5 bases). Germline assignment: CDR1 MGHRA and CDR2 YSYEKL. V was trimmed by 1 base and J by 7 bases, leaving 22 bases between them. CDR3 size: 17 residues. The CDR3, as DNA: TGCGCCAGCAGCCAAGGTGGATCAGGGCCTACCCTCGCTGGCTACACCTTC. Its protein is CASSQGGSGPTLAGYTF.

The chain recombines TRBV7-9 with TRBJ1-1, with D possibly being TRBD1 (6 bases). Trimming cost V 8 bases and J 13 bases, with 26 bases left between them. CDR1 and CDR2 from the germline V gene are SEHNR and FQNEAQ (reference sequence). The length of the CDR3 is 14 residues. The CDR3 sequence is CASLGGEGGGCVFF. As DNA, the CDR3 is TGTGCCAGCCTGGGAGGGGAAGGGGGAGGTTGTGTTTTCTTT.

V usage is TRBV27 and J usage is TRBJ1-6; possibly TRBD1 for D (5 bases). V dropped 3 bases and J dropped 9 bases, with 18 bases sitting between them. Per germline, CDR1 MNHEY and CDR2 SMNVEV (reference sequence). The CDR3 extends over 16 amino acids. CDR3 coding DNA: TGTGCCAGCAGTTTTACGACGGGGGTTGGGAGTTCACCCCTCCACTTT. This codes for CASSFTTGVGSSPLHF.

For this clone: Other DNA sequences in this specimen translate into the identical CDR3. The chain has TRBV20-1 and TRBJ2-7; D gene unclear. The ends were cut back, 3 bases at V and 5 bases at J, with 8 bases in the middle. The V gene's germline CDR1 is DFQATT and CDR2 SNEGSKA (reference sequence). This CDR3 region has 11 residues. DNA for the CDR3: TGCAGTGCTAGTTTTCGTGACGAGCAGTACTTC. The encoded protein is CSASFRDEQYF.

The chain joins TRBV9 to TRBJ2-7; 7 nucleotides align to TRBD2. The germline V gene has CDR1 SGDLS and CDR2 YYNGEE. The CDR3 is 13 amino acids. The junction had 3 bases not matched to a gene; V was cut back by 4 bases and J by 2 bases. The DNA for the CDR3 is TGTGCCAGCAGCCCCGCGGGGGCCTACGAGCAGTACTTC. Its protein product is CASSPAGAYEQYF.

The chain combines TRBV2 with TRBJ2-2, with D possibly TRBD2 on 6 matching bases. Looked up from germline, CDR1 is SNHLY and CDR2 is FYNNEI. V lost 5 bases, J lost 5 bases, and 18 bases lay in between. The CDR3 is 16 residues long. This chain's CDR3 is CASSREPIGSTGELFF. The CDR3 DNA follows: TGTGCCAGCAGTCGCGAGCCGATCGGGAGTACCGGGGAGCTGTTTTTT. Full variable domain (rest looked up from reference TRBV2 and TRBJ2-2): EPEVTQTPSHQVTQMGQEVILRCVPISNHLYFYWYRQILGQKVEFLVSFYNNEISEKSEIFDDQFSVERPDGSNFTLKIRSTKLEDSAMYFCASSREPIGSTGELFFGEGSRLTVL.